This entry is about one TCR beta chain. The target antigen is unknown. Those patients who had chemo-refractory metastatic non-small-cell lung cancer were given focal radiation along with CTLA-4 blockade through ipilimumab. The protocol was immunoSEQ multiplex PCR, while the TCRdb copy is restricted to in-frame clones and leaves out a portion. The sample consists of tens of thousands of clones, 78% of them appearing once. This record comes from a study of radiotherapy plus CTLA-4 blockade in lung cancer. On the study more broadly: Among all patients, 18% showed objective responses, while 30% to 35% had disease control.

The CDR3 contains 15 residues. CDR1 and CDR2 from the germline V gene are SGHTA and FQGTGA. The V end lost 5 bases, the J end lost 10 bases, and 21 bases lay between the germline ends. Study-level findings and limits: Expansion of tumor-derived TCR clones was observed in blood after radiotherapy plus ipilimumab. Reported findings show early blood T cell clone dynamics, with interferon-beta, best predicted response.

The sample was peripheral blood, taken from a patient treated with radiotherapy plus ipilimumab. This rearrangement joins TRBV7-3 to TRBJ2-1, with a weak D call TRBD2 (6 bases). The clonotype originates from a human donor with non-small cell lung cancer who had a partial response to radiotherapy plus ipilimumab. Some clones in this sample may be carry-over from other donors' samples. The CDR3 nucleotides are TGTGCCAGCAGCCCCGGGGGTAGCGGACATCGGGAGCAGTTCTTC. Translating it yields CASSPGGSGHREQFF.